A selection of T cell receptor beta chains follows, all from one sample in a study of cytomegalovirus exposure and HLA in healthy donors. The table came from immunoSEQ multiplex PCR; TCRdb's copy has only in-frame clones and leaves some out. The sample lists around 130,000 clones; 7% to 9.5% were seen once. The sample taken for sequencing was PBMCs. These receptors all come from a woman aged 40 to 50 in good health and CMV-seropositive. CDR3s include the opening cysteine and the closing phenylalanine or tryptophan. Each record gives: CDR3 DNA, CDR3 protein, clone size, D gene, J gene, V gene. D genes are given only for firm matches. Clone size appears in some rows only: once, few, many, or a class for an expanded clone.

TGTGCCAGCACTCGGCTAGCGGGGACCAGTAGCACAGATACGCAGTATTTT	CASTRLAGTSSTDTQYF	.	TRBD2	TRBJ2-3	TRBV9
TGTGCCAGCAGCACCGCGGCGGGACTCGTTTACAATGAGCAGTTCTTC	CASSTAAGLVYNEQFF	few	.	TRBJ2-1	TRBV5-4
TGCGCCAGCAGCTTGGCCCTAGGGAACACCGGGGAGCTGTTTTTT	CASSLALGNTGELFF	few	.	TRBJ2-2	TRBV5-1
TGCGCCAGCAGCTTGTACAGATTAGAAGAGACCCAGTACTTC	CASSLYRLEETQYF	few	.	TRBJ2-5	TRBV5-1
TGCGCCAGCTTCTCGACGGGCTCCTACAATGAGCAGTTCTTC	CASFSTGSYNEQFF	few	.	TRBJ2-1	TRBV5-1
TGTGCCACCAGCAGCCGACAGGGGAGAGGCAATGAGCAGTTCTTC	CATSSRQGRGNEQFF	.	TRBD1	TRBJ2-1	TRBV15
TGTGCCAGCAGCCCCCGACAGAGCTCCTATAATTCACCCCTCCACTTT	CASSPRQSSYNSPLHF	.	.	TRBJ1-6	TRBV7-6
TGTGCCAGCAGACCTGGGACAGCCCCCGGCTACACCTTC	CASRPGTAPGYTF	.	TRBD1	TRBJ1-2	TRBV5-4
TGTGCCAGCAGTGCCCCCGCGGGGAGTTACACCGGGGAGCTGTTTTTT	CASSAPAGSYTGELFF	few	.	TRBJ2-2	TRBV6-1
TGTGCCAGCAGTTCCATACCGGACAGGATCCGTGGCTACACCTTC	CASSSIPDRIRGYTF	few	TRBD1	TRBJ1-2	TRBV6-5
TGTGCCAGCAGTGGGGGACTGAGTAATGAAAAACTGTTTTTT	CASSGGLSNEKLFF	.	.	TRBJ1-4	TRBV27
TGTGCCAGCAGGAGGGAATCCTACGAGCAGTACTTC	CASRRESYEQYF	few	.	TRBJ2-7	TRBV6-1
TGCGCCAGCCGGAGCGGGGGGGCTCACAATGAGCAGTTCTTC	CASRSGGAHNEQFF	.	TRBD2	TRBJ2-1	TRBV10-1
TGTGCCAGCAGCTTAGTCGGGGTGGGTATTCGCAATCAGCCCCAGCATTTT	CASSLVGVGIRNQPQHF	few	.	TRBJ1-5	TRBV7-2
TGTGCCACCAGCAGAGATAGACGGGGTTCGGGAACTGAAGCTTTCTTT	CATSRDRRGSGTEAFF	.	.	TRBJ1-1	TRBV15
TGCGCCAGCAGTGAGTCTCGACTAGCGGGGGTTCGCACAGATACGCAGTATTTT	CASSESRLAGVRTDTQYF	few	TRBD2	TRBJ2-3	TRBV10-1
TGCGCCAGCAGTGTCCGGGACAGCAGTACCTACGAGCAGTACTTC	CASSVRDSSTYEQYF	.	TRBD1	TRBJ2-7	TRBV5-1
TGTGCCAGCGGACTGACCGGGGAAAAACTGTTTTTT	CASGLTGEKLFF	.	.	TRBJ1-4	TRBV11-2
TGCGCCAGCAGCCTAGGGACTAGCGGGGGTGATACGCAGTATTTT	CASSLGTSGGDTQYF	few	TRBD2	TRBJ2-3	TRBV4-1